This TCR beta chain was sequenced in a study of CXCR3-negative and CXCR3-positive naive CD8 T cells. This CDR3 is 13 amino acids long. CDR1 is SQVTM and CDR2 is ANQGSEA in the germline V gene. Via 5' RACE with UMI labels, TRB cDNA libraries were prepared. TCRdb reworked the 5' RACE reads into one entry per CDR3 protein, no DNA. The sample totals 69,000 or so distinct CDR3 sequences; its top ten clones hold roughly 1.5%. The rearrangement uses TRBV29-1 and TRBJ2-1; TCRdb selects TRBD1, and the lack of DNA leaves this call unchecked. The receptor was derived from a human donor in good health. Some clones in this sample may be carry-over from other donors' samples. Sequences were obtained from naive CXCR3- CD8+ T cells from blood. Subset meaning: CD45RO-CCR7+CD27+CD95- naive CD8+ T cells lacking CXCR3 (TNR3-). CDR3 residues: CSVPLGGNHEQFF.